One and the same sample provided the 20 T cell receptor beta chains below, sequenced in a study of metastatic and nonmetastatic thyroid tumors (dated by TCRdb to 2020 to 2021). None of the patients had been given any treatment before thyroid surgery. Libraries came from PCR. Reads for this sample came from an Illumina HiSeq 4000. Using fastp at Q25 and MiXCR, TCRdb reprocessed the public reads and kept productive beta chains. This sample lists 30,000 to 35,000 clones; roughly 33% were detected once. Clones ranked in the top ten supply 15% to 20% of the sample. The source material was tumor tissue. These receptors were obtained from a female donor with papillary thyroid cancer or a benign thyroid nodule (not recorded which). Some clones in this sample may be carry-over from other donors' samples.

This clone was seen a handful of times. The CDR3 reads CASSYESGRGPLNYGYTF. The CDR3 DNA follows: TGTGCCAGCAGTTACGAATCGGGTCGCGGGCCCCTGAACTATGGCTACACCTTC. V gene TRBV6-2 or TRBV6-3 combines with J gene TRBJ1-2; no clear D gene. In germline, CDR1 is MNHEY, CDR2 SVGEGT. Deletions cut 2 bases from V and 2 bases from J, with 21 bases between. The length of the CDR3 is 18 residues.

This clone appeared a few times. V and J are TRBV27 and TRBJ2-3; D unresolved. Germline CDR1 is MNHEY and CDR2 is SMNVEV (reference sequence). The CDR3 extends over 14 amino acids. V lost 4 bases, J lost 2 bases, and 10 bases lay in between. CDR3 nucleotides: TGTGCCAGCAGTTCCCTGGTGGTCACAGATACGCAGTATTTT. Its protein product is CASSSLVVTDTQYF.

The genes are TRBV6-5 and TRBJ2-7; 12 nucleotides match TRBD2. This CDR3 has 18 amino acids. Germline V gives CDR1 MNHEY, CDR2 SVGAGI. The ends lost 4 bases at V and 7 bases at J; junction bases unmatched: 17. CDR3 residues: CASSSGTAGLAGSGEQYF. CDR3 bases: TGTGCCAGCAGTTCCGGGACTGCCGGACTAGCGGGATCTGGTGAGCAGTACTTC.

V gene TRBV28 combines with J gene TRBJ2-1; D not certain. Germline CDR1 is MDHEN and CDR2 is SYDVKM. This CDR3 spans 15 amino acids. V was trimmed by 5 bases and J by 1 base, leaving 12 bases between them. This CDR3 is CASSSLEESYNEQFF. CDR3 DNA: TGTGCCAGCAGTAGTCTAGAAGAGTCCTACAATGAGCAGTTCTTC. The full variable domain, completed using reference TRBV28 and TRBJ2-1, is DVKVTQSSRYLVKRTGEKVFLECVQDMDHENMFWYRQDPGLGLRLIYFSYDVKMKEKGDIPEGYSVSREKKERFSLILESASTNQTSMYLCASSSLEESYNEQFFGPGTRLTVL.

The rearrangement joins TRBV11-3 to TRBJ2-3; perhaps TRBD2 as D (5 bases). Trimming removed 7 bases at V and 2 bases at J, with 13 bases between. From germline, CDR1 is SGHNT and CDR2 YENEEA. This CDR3 is 14 amino acids long. As DNA, the CDR3 is TGTGCCAGCACAGAAGCGGACCACACAGATACGCAGTATTTT. This codes for CASTEADHTDTQYF.

V usage is TRBV10-3 and J usage is TRBJ2-7, with 8 nucleotides matching TRBD1. Germline assignment: CDR1 ENHRY and CDR2 SYGVKD. The CDR3 consists of 14 residues. The ends lost 4 bases at V and 2 bases at J; junction bases unmatched: 4. CDR3 nucleotides: TGTGCCATCAGTGTCGGGACAGGAACCTACGAGCAGTACTTC. This translates into CAISVGTGTYEQYF.

The chain links TRBV27 to TRBJ2-7; D remains ambiguous. This CDR3 has 11 residues. Between the trimmed V and J ends, which lost 4 bases and 4 bases, there was a span of 5 bases. Germline V gene lookup returns CDR1 MNHEY and CDR2 SMNVEV (reference sequence). For the CDR3, the DNA is TGTGCCAGCAGTTCAAGTTACGAGCAGTACTTC. Residues: CASSSSYEQYF.

This clone has just a few counts. The chain employs TRBV2 and TRBJ1-2, with D possibly being TRBD1 (6 bases). V was cut by 2 bases and J by 7 bases, with 17 bases left in between. The CDR3 is made up of 15 amino acids. Germline-derived CDR1 and CDR2 are SNHLY and FYNNEI. DNA of the CDR3: TGTGCCAGCAGTGAACGTTATCCAGGGGAAGGTGGCTACACCTTC. Translated: CASSERYPGEGGYTF.

This clone was picked up a small number of times. This rearrangement joins TRBV24-1 to TRBJ2-2; 7 bases line up with TRBD2. The J segment lost 7 bases and the V segment lost 1 base, leaving 8 bases of the junction unmatched. Germline lookup yields CDR1 KGHDR and CDR2 SFDVKD. The CDR3 runs 16 residues. CDR3 residues: CATSDLGAGVDGELFF. As DNA, the CDR3 is TGTGCCACCAGTGATTTAGGCGCGGGAGTTGACGGGGAGCTGTTTTTT.

The chain combines TRBV28 with TRBJ1-2, with D hard to call. The germline V gene has CDR1 MDHEN and CDR2 SYDVKM. The V end was cut by 1 base, the J end by 5 bases, with 17 bases between. CDR3 length: 16 amino acids. The chain's CDR3 is CASSLSRAGSGYGYTF. CDR3 in DNA: TGTGCCAGCAGTTTATCTCGAGCGGGTAGCGGATATGGCTACACCTTC.

The chain employs TRBV29-1 and TRBJ1-1; TRBD1 agrees at 7 bases. Germline V gene lookup returns CDR1 SQVTM and CDR2 ANQGSEA. The junction had 9 bases not matched to a gene; V was cut back by 7 bases and J by 1 base. This CDR3 contains 14 residues. CDR3 loop: CSALNRGQNTEAFF. The CDR3 nucleotides are TGCAGCGCCTTAAACAGGGGCCAGAACACTGAAGCTTTCTTT.

This clone has a handful of counts. This sequence joins TRBV11-1 and TRBJ2-1; D uncertain. Trimming took off 1 base at V and 0 bases at J, with 10 bases between the two ends. The CDR3 has 16 amino acids. CDR1 is SGHAT and CDR2 is FQDESV in the germline V gene (reference sequence). The CDR3 DNA reads TGTGCCAGCAGCTTAGTCGGAATGAGCTCCTACAATGAGCAGTTCTTC. Translating it yields CASSLVGMSSYNEQFF.

The chain recombines TRBV7-2 with TRBJ2-5; D uncertain. The CDR3 consists of 13 residues. V was pared by 2 bases and J by 3 bases, with 7 bases between. CDR1 is SGHTA and CDR2 is FQGNSA in the germline V gene. CDR3 region: CASSLSREETQYF. In DNA form, the CDR3 reads TGTGCCAGCAGCTTATCAAGAGAAGAGACCCAGTACTTC.

This clone was observed a handful of times. CDR3 protein: CASSVAGTTSNQPQHF. DNA for the CDR3: TGTGCCAGCAGTGTAGCCGGGACTACGAGCAATCAGCCCCAGCATTTT. This chain connects TRBV27 to TRBJ1-5, with D perhaps TRBD1 (5 bases). With 5 bases removed from V and 1 base from J, the gap between germline ends came to 15 bases. The CDR3 extends over 16 amino acids. The germline gives CDR1 MNHEY, CDR2 SMNVEV (reference sequence).

The chain has TRBV6-9 and TRBJ2-5, with 8 bases lining up with TRBD2. Losses at the gene ends were 4 bases for V and 5 bases for J; bases not matched to a gene: 6. The CDR3 runs 14 residues. Per the germline V gene, CDR1 is MNHGY and CDR2 is SVAAGI. CDR3: CASSWTSSAETQYF. The CDR3 bases are TGTGCCAGCAGTTGGACTAGCTCGGCTGAGACCCAGTACTTC.

Of note for this clone: The junction differs from germline at one of its ends, possibly a read error. The V call is TRBV6-9, the J call TRBJ2-7; D is unclear. The CDR3 contains 11 residues. The germline gives CDR1 MNHGY, CDR2 SVAAGI. The CDR3 protein is CASSDSYEQYF. The DNA of the CDR3 is TGTGCCAGCAGTGATTCCTACGAGCAGTACTTC.

The genes are TRBV29-1 and TRBJ2-1; D is ambiguous. The germline CDR1 and CDR2 sequences are SQVTM and ANQGSEA. The V gene lost 4 bases and the J gene lost 7 bases, with 5 bases spanning the gap. The CDR3 runs to 10 residues. CDR3 loop: CSVGHNEQFF. CDR3 DNA sequence: TGCAGCGTTGGCCATAATGAGCAGTTCTTC.

This clone occurred a few times. Other nucleotide sequences from this sample produce the same CDR3. The rearrangement links TRBV27 to TRBJ1-5; 9 bases line up with TRBD1. CDR1 and CDR2 (germline): MNHEY, SMNVEV (reference sequence). This CDR3 has 15 amino acids. V shed 5 bases, J shed 3 bases, and the junction held 5 bases outside the gene matches. CDR3 in amino acids: CASSPGTGINQPQHF. CDR3 bases: TGTGCCAGCAGTCCTGGGACAGGGATCAATCAGCCCCAGCATTTT.

The J gene is TRBJ2-1, the V gene TRBV30, with D perhaps matching TRBD1 (6 bases). The CDR3 runs 13 residues. V was pared by 1 base and J by 10 bases, with 14 bases between. Germline CDR1 GTSNPN, CDR2 SVGIG (reference sequence). Here the CDR3 reads CAWSGNRVGEQFF. The CDR3 nucleotides read TGTGCCTGGAGTGGGAACAGGGTCGGCGAGCAGTTCTTC.

The chain uses TRBV5-5 and TRBJ2-5; 10 nucleotides line up with TRBD1. V was clipped by 6 bases and J by 5 bases; unmatched bases: 10. From germline, CDR1 is SGHKS and CDR2 YYEKEE (reference sequence). The CDR3 extends over 15 amino acids. CDR3 sequence reads: CASTRPGTGVETQYF. The CDR3 DNA is TGTGCCAGCACCCGTCCCGGGACAGGGGTCGAGACCCAGTACTTC. Variable domain in full (rest from reference TRBV5-5 and TRBJ2-5): DAGVTQSPTHLIKTRGQQVTLRCSPISGHKSVSWYQQVLGQGPQFIFQYYEKEERGRGNFPDRFSARQFPNYSSELNVNALLLGDSALYLCASTRPGTGVETQYFGPGTRLLVL.